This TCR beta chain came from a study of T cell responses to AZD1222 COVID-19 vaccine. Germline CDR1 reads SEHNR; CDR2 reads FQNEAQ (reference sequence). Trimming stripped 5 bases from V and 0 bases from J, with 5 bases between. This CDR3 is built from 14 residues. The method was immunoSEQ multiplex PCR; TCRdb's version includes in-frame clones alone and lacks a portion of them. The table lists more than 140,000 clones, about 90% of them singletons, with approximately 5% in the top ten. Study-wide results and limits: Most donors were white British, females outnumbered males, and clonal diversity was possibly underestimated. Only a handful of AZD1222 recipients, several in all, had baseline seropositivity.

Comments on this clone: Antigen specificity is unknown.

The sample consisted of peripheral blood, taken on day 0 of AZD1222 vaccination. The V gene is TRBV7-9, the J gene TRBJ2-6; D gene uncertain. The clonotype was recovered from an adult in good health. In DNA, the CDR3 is TGTGCCAGCAGCGCCCGCTCTGGGGCCAACGTCCTGACTTTC. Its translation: CASSARSGANVLTF.